This TCR beta chain originates from a study of blood T cells in healthy people across ages. Study-wide results and caveats: Lack of knowledge of donor CMV status possibly confounded expanded clonotype changes.

CDR3 size: 19 residues. Germline V CDR1 and CDR2: LGHNA, YNFKEQ. Trimming shortened V by 0 bases and J by 3 bases, and 20 bases separated the two germline ends. This clonotype has a handful of counts. No antigen is known for it. The second PCR ran roughly 7 to 12 cycles with a sample-barcoded 5' primer and J-beta primers. Using its own MiXCR run on the 5' RACE reads, TCRdb lists one record per CDR3 protein. The sample records approximately 800,000 distinct CDR3 sequences, 56% being singletons. This clonotype was obtained from a middle-aged man in good health. The genes are TRBV4-2 and TRBJ1-4; no clear D gene. Specimen: blood. For the CDR3, the DNA is TGTGCCAGCAGCCAAGAATCGGATACCAACAGAGCCGCTAATGAAAAACTGTTTTTT. Amino acid sequence: CASSQESDTNRAANEKLFF.